Listed below are T cell receptor beta chains from one sample, sequenced in a study of early T cells in non-severe SARS-CoV-2 infection. TCRdb reanalysed the 5' RACE reads using MiXCR and keeps one entry per CDR3 protein. The sample shows 68,000 or so distinct CDR3 sequences, more than 9% of them seen only once. The specimen sequenced was whole blood. The receptor source for this set is an adult who was a healthcare worker with PCR-confirmed SARS-CoV-2 infection or an uninfected control (not recorded which). CDR3s include the opening cysteine and the closing phenylalanine or tryptophan. The order of the fields is J gene, D gene, V gene, clone size, CDR3 protein, CDR3 DNA. D genes are given only for firm matches. Rows give clone size only sometimes, using once, few, many, or a class for an expanded clone.

>TRBJ2-7|-|TRBV28|-
CASSLYRGATYEQYF
TGTGCCAGCAGTTTATATCGGGGGGCCACCTACGAGCAGTACTTC
>TRBJ2-5|TRBD1|TRBV20-1|many
CSAKRQGQETQYF
TGCAGTGCTAAGAGACAGGGCCAAGAGACCCAGTACTTC
>TRBJ2-2|-|TRBV2|many
CASSLSTGELFF
TGTGCCAGCAGCCTTTCAACCGGGGAGCTGTTTTTT
>TRBJ2-3|-|TRBV3-1|many
CASSRNTDTQYF
TGTGCCAGCAGCCGTAACACAGATACGCAGTATTTT
>TRBJ2-5|TRBD2|TRBV9|few
CASSVAGGVTQYF
TGTGCCAGCAGCGTAGCGGGAGGCGTGACCCAGTACTTC
>TRBJ2-3|TRBD1|TRBV11-2|-
CASSLFGPGQSNTDTQYF
TGTGCCAGCAGCTTATTTGGCCCGGGACAGTCGAACACAGATACGCAGTATTTT
>TRBJ2-1|-|TRBV20-1|many
CSAGQSSYNEQFF
TGCAGTGCTGGACAGAGCTCCTACAATGAGCAGTTCTTC
>TRBJ2-3|-|TRBV7-9|few
CASSPSDAQWGAGTGYF
-
>TRBJ1-3|-|TRBV3-1|few
CASSQGSAEGTGNTIYF
TGTGCCAGCAGCCAAGGGTCCGCGGAGGGGACTGGAAACACCATATATTTT
>TRBJ2-3|TRBD2|TRBV12-3/TRBV12-4|few
CASLGSGGAGNTQYF
TGTGCCAGTTTGGGGAGCGGGGGGGCTGGGAATACGCAGTATTTT
>TRBJ1-2|TRBD1|TRBV12-3/TRBV12-4|many
CASSLTGIRNGYTF
TGTGCCAGCAGTCTGACAGGGATACGAAATGGCTACACCTTC
>TRBJ2-3|-|TRBV13|few
CASSSRGSGTDTQYF
TGTGCCAGCAGCTCCCGGGGTAGCGGCACAGATACGCAGTATTTT
>TRBJ2-3|-|TRBV11-2|-
CASSLKSPLFRAPVTDTQYF
TGTGCCAGCAGTTTAAAATCGCCCCTCTTCAGGGCGCCGGTCACAGATACGCAGTATTTT
>TRBJ1-2|TRBD1|TRBV20-1|-
CSAYQGAGYGYTF
TGCAGTGCATACCAGGGGGCTGGCTATGGCTACACCTTC
>TRBJ2-2|-|TRBV9|-
CASSPLTPTGELFF
TGTGCCAGCAGCCCCCTAACCCCAACCGGGGAGCTGTTTTTT
>TRBJ2-7|-|TRBV20-1|many
CSASTRDPYEQYF
TGCAGTGCTAGTACCAGGGATCCCTACGAGCAGTACTTC
>TRBJ1-1|-|TRBV7-9|few
CASSPRTGQNTEAFF
TGTGCCAGCAGCCCTAGAACCGGGCAGAACACTGAAGCTTTCTTT
>TRBJ1-4|TRBD1|TRBV5-1|many
CASSGRGTGGAGNEKLFF
TGCGCCAGCAGCGGGCGAGGGACAGGGGGCGCCGGTAATGAAAAACTGTTTTTT
>TRBJ2-3|-|TRBV12-3/TRBV12-4|few
CASSFLLQDTDTQYF
TGTGCCAGCAGTTTTCTTCTACAGGACACAGATACGCAGTATTTT
>TRBJ2-1|TRBD2|TRBV18|-
CASSPGTTYEQFF
TGTGCCAGCTCACCAGGGACTACCTATGAGCAGTTCTTC
>TRBJ2-7|-|TRBV6-1|-
CANLRGNLAGEQYF
TGTGCCAACCTCAGAGGGAACCTGGCGGGCGAGCAGTACTTC
>TRBJ1-6|TRBD1|TRBV3-1|-
CASSQRTGGNSPLHF
TGTGCCAGCAGCCAGCGGACAGGGGGTAATTCACCCCTCCACTTT
>TRBJ2-7|-|TRBV7-9|-
CASSSITGPYEQYF
TGTGCCAGCAGCTCCATTACAGGGCCCTACGAGCAGTACTTC
>TRBJ2-5|-|TRBV5-1|many
CASSRSPESTRWETQYF
TGCGCCAGCAGTCGGAGCCCGGAGTCTACCCGATGGGAGACCCAGTACTTC
>TRBJ2-7|-|TRBV12-3/TRBV12-4|-
CASNYDRDYEQYF
TGTGCCAGCAACTACGACAGAGACTACGAGCAGTACTTC
>TRBJ1-1|-|TRBV30|-
CAWSHRDEAFF
TGTGCCTGGAGTCACAGGGATGAAGCTTTCTTT
>TRBJ1-4|TRBD1|TRBV5-5|-
CASSPGGGSTEKLFF
TGTGCCAGCAGCCCAGGAGGGGGCTCGACAGAAAAACTGTTTTTT
>TRBJ1-2|-|TRBV6-5|many
CASTAGGPNGYTF
TGTGCCAGCACCGCGGGGGGGCCAAATGGCTACACCTTC
>TRBJ2-5|-|TRBV21-1|-
CASSKELAGVFQETQYF
TGTGCCAGCAGCAAAGAGTTGGCAGGGGTCTTTCAAGAGACCCAGTACTTC
>TRBJ2-5|-|TRBV30|few
CAWSVPGFSPAYQETQYF
TGTGCCTGGAGTGTACCGGGTTTTAGCCCTGCGTACCAAGAGACCCAGTACTTC
>TRBJ2-7|-|TRBV6-2/TRBV6-3|few
CASGTQQGLYEQYF
TGTGCCAGCGGGACCCAGCAGGGACTCTACGAGCAGTACTTC
>TRBJ2-2|TRBD2|TRBV19|-
CAAGGPGTGELFF
TGTGCAGCGGGGGGGCCGGGCACCGGGGAGCTGTTTTTT
>TRBJ1-1|-|TRBV20-1|few
CSAPHKGEGGAFF
TGCAGTGCTCCTCACAAAGGAGAAGGGGGAGCTTTCTTT
>TRBJ2-5|-|TRBV28|-
CASSSGPQETQYF
TGTGCCAGCAGTTCCGGGCCACAAGAGACCCAGTACTTC
>TRBJ2-5|-|TRBV7-8|many
CASSLGSRQETQYF
TGTGCCAGCAGCCTGGGAAGCCGCCAAGAGACCCAGTACTTC
>TRBJ2-5|TRBD1|TRBV5-1|few
CASSSRETGVGETQYF
TGCGCCAGCAGCTCCCGGGAGACAGGGGTGGGAGAGACCCAGTACTTC
>TRBJ1-6|-|TRBV4-3|-
CASSQDAAPSSYNSPLHF
TGCGCCAGCAGCCAAGACGCCGCTCCAAGCTCCTATAATTCACCCCTCCACTTT
>TRBJ1-2|-|TRBV20-1|few
CSARPARDGKNYGYTF
TGCAGTGCTAGACCTGCCCGGGACGGGAAAAACTATGGCTACACCTTC
>TRBJ2-5|-|TRBV6-6|-
CASSYPTRGETQYF
TGTGCCAGCAGTTACCCAACGAGGGGGGAGACCCAGTACTTC
>TRBJ2-1|TRBD2|TRBV7-2|-
CASRPAGGPFNEQFF
TGTGCCAGCCGGCCAGCGGGGGGGCCTTTCAATGAGCAGTTCTTC
>TRBJ1-4|-|TRBV12-3/TRBV12-4|-
CASKISKGRTNEKLFF
TGTGCCAGCAAGATAAGCAAGGGGAGAACTAATGAAAAACTGTTTTTT
>TRBJ2-5|-|TRBV7-9|few
CASSIMELPQETQYF
TGTGCCAGCAGCATCATGGAGCTACCGCAAGAGACCCAGTACTTC
>TRBJ2-1|TRBD1|TRBV20-1|few
CSAIRTGTLNEQFF
TGCAGTGCCATTAGGACAGGTACCTTGAATGAGCAGTTCTTC
>TRBJ2-1|TRBD2|TRBV11-2|few
CASSRPGLAGTNEQFF
TGTGCCAGCAGCCGCCCGGGACTAGCGGGGACCAATGAGCAGTTCTTC
>TRBJ1-1|TRBD1|TRBV6-6|-
CASRPTGGTEAFF
TGTGCCAGCAGACCCACAGGGGGCACTGAAGCTTTCTTT
>TRBJ1-2|-|TRBV7-2|few
CASSLRRQILGYTF
TGTGCCAGCAGCCTACGACGACAGATCCTGGGCTACACCTTC
>TRBJ2-4|TRBD1|TRBV12-3/TRBV12-4|-
CASRRTGPKNIQYF
TGTGCCAGCAGACGGACAGGGCCCAAAAACATTCAGTACTTC
>TRBJ2-7|-|TRBV7-9|-
CASRSGQPGTREQYF
TGTGCCAGCAGATCCGGACAGCCTGGGACGCGGGAGCAGTACTTC
>TRBJ1-1|-|TRBV29-1|-
CSVDNPGREWGEAFF
TGCAGCGTTGATAACCCAGGCAGGGAGTGGGGTGAAGCTTTCTTT
>TRBJ2-7|TRBD1|TRBV20-1|many
CSARVTSGQVAYEQYF
TGCAGTGCTAGAGTTACCTCGGGACAGGTAGCCTACGAGCAGTACTTC
>TRBJ1-1|TRBD1|TRBV7-9|many
CASSIGQGAATEVFF
TGTGCCAGCAGCATCGGACAGGGGGCTGCGACTGAAGTTTTCTTT
>TRBJ2-7|-|TRBV11-2|many
CASSLAPTYEQYF
TGTGCCAGCAGCTTAGCCCCCACCTACGAGCAGTACTTC
>TRBJ1-5|-|TRBV19|few
CASSIWDSNQPQHF
TGTGCCAGTAGTATTTGGGATAGCAATCAGCCCCAGCATTTT
>TRBJ2-7|-|TRBV9|-
CASSVDADYEQYF
TGTGCCAGCAGCGTAGATGCGGATTACGAGCAGTACTTC
>TRBJ1-2|-|TRBV4-3|few
CASSPSLGWTAYGYTF
TGCGCCAGCAGCCCCTCCTTAGGCTGGACAGCCTATGGCTACACCTTC
>TRBJ2-5|TRBD2|TRBV11-2|few
CASSLLAGGRQETQYF
TGTGCCAGCAGCCTCCTAGCGGGGGGCCGCCAAGAGACCCAGTACTTC
>TRBJ1-6|-|TRBV7-2|few
CASSFPTGGGSPLHF
TGTGCCAGCAGCTTTCCAACGGGGGGAGGTTCACCCCTCCACTTT
>TRBJ2-7|-|TRBV30|-
CAWRTVYEQYF
TGTGCCTGGAGGACAGTTTACGAGCAGTACTTC
>TRBJ1-2|TRBD1|TRBV6-6|many
CASSPIDVPGGHGYTF
TGTGCCAGCAGTCCCATCGACGTCCCAGGGGGCCATGGCTACACCTTC